This T cell receptor (beta chain) was sequenced during a study of cytomegalovirus exposure and HLA in healthy donors. It was with 60 Vbeta and 13 Jbeta primers that the PCR ran. Profiling relied on immunoSEQ multiplex PCR, and the TCRdb table lists in-frame clones only, not all of them. The table lists 100,000 or so clones, 74% of them singletons. Broader study findings: Cytomegalovirus-associated status was assigned to approximately 160 TCR beta chains. Many donors carried some public TCRs, although rarity characterized most TCR sequences.

No record exists of this donor's CMV serostatus. A note on this clone: What it recognizes is unknown.

Germline V gene sequence: CDR1 SGHAT, CDR2 FQNNGV. CDR3 size: 15 residues. Trimming shortened V by 4 bases and J by 0 bases, and 12 bases separated the two germline ends. The specimen was PBMCs. This sequence originates from a human donor in good health. The chain links TRBV11-2 to TRBJ1-1; tentatively, D is TRBD1 (6 bases). The CDR3 DNA reads as TGTGCCAGCAGCTCTGACAGGCGACTGAACACTGAAGCTTTCTTT. Its translation is CASSSDRRLNTEAFF.